This T cell receptor beta chain is drawn from a study of blood T cell repertoires in COVID-19. The wider study: There were acute and convalescent COVID-19 samples, and they came from the United States, Italy and Spain. PBMCs, B-cell-depleted T cells, or T cells were the source of the cDNA or gDNA that made up the material.

Methods used by the authors: Reference gene primer amplification gave estimated nucleated cell counts. Sequencing used immunoSEQ multiplex PCR; TCRdb keeps in-frame clones, though not all of them. V and J calls and clone size are copied from that table; D and trimming were computed from the DNA. This table holds roughly 200,000 clones, roughly 84% found once. This CDR3 has 16 amino acids. Germline CDR1 is MDHEN and CDR2 is SYDVKM. With 3 bases clipped from V and 3 bases from J, the junction kept 4 bases outside the gene matches. Seattle enrolled patients during active infection and tracked them longitudinally.

The chain couples TRBV28 to TRBJ2-2; TRBD1 agrees at 10 bases. This TCR was recovered from a woman in her forties with COVID-19, enrolled during active disease. Sample: peripheral blood. The CDR3 bases are TGTGCCAGCAGTTTTCCGGGACAGGGGCACACCGGGGAGCTGTTTTTT. Protein: CASSFPGQGHTGELFF.